A selection of T cell receptor beta chains follows, all from one sample in a study of cytomegalovirus exposure and HLA in healthy donors. Libraries were prepared by immunoSEQ multiplex PCR; TCRdb keeps only in-frame clonotypes and omits some of them. The sample lists around 190,000 clones, around nine tenths occurring once. Material for sequencing was PBMCs. The receptor source for this set is a woman aged 25 to 39 in good health and CMV-seronegative. CDR3s include the opening cysteine and the closing phenylalanine or tryptophan. D genes are given only for firm matches. Size is stated for part of the rows, as once, few or many counts, or as a class when the clone is expanded.

abundance	len	v_gene	d_gene	j_gene	CDR3aa	CDR3nt
-	17	TRBV19	TRBD1	TRBJ1-5	CASSTGQGDYSNQPQHF	TGTGCCAGTAGTACAGGACAGGGGGACTATAGCAATCAGCCCCAGCATTTT
-	15	TRBV7-2	-	TRBJ1-2	CASSLSRQVNYGYTF	TGTGCCAGCAGCCTTAGCAGACAGGTCAACTATGGCTACACCTTC
-	14	TRBV4-1	TRBD1	TRBJ2-3	CASSQMTGADTQYF	TGCGCCAGCAGCCAGATGACAGGGGCAGATACGCAGTATTTT
-	15	TRBV6-1	TRBD1	TRBJ2-7	CASTEGGQASYEQYF	TGTGCCAGCACAGAGGGGGGACAGGCGTCCTACGAGCAGTACTTC
-	15	TRBV18	-	TRBJ2-2	CASSPLSADTGELFF	TGTGCCAGCTCACCTCTGTCGGCGGACACCGGGGAGCTGTTTTTT
few	14	TRBV5-1	TRBD1	TRBJ2-7	CASSGTGGSYEQYF	TGCGCCAGCAGCGGTACAGGGGGCAGTTACGAGCAGTACTTC
once	16	TRBV11-2	TRBD2	TRBJ2-1	CASSIRLAGYYNEQFF	TGTGCCAGCAGCATCAGACTAGCGGGGTATTACAATGAGCAGTTCTTC
-	13	TRBV6-6	-	TRBJ1-4	CASSLPVNEKLFF	TGTGCCAGCAGTTTACCGGTTAATGAAAAACTGTTTTTT
-	16	TRBV5-8	TRBD1	TRBJ2-2	CASSPDRVINTGELFF	TGTGCCAGCAGCCCTGACAGGGTTATCAACACCGGGGAGCTGTTTTTT
-	14	TRBV6-5	-	TRBJ1-5	CASSVGWENQPQHF	TGTGCCAGCAGTGTTGGTTGGGAGAATCAGCCCCAGCATTTT
-	13	TRBV29-1	TRBD2	TRBJ2-2	CSASLAGDGELFF	TGCAGCGCCTCTCTAGCGGGAGACGGGGAGCTGTTTTTT
-	15	TRBV7-7	TRBD2	TRBJ2-3	CASSLSRERTDTQYF	TGTGCTAGCAGCTTATCGCGGGAGCGCACAGATACGCAGTATTTT
-	12	TRBV15	TRBD1	TRBJ1-2	CATSGTGYGYTF	TGTGCCACCAGCGGGACAGGGTATGGCTACACCTTC
-	15	TRBV2	TRBD1	TRBJ2-6	CASSDRDRGTNVLTF	TGTGCCAGCAGTGACCGGGACAGGGGGACCAACGTCCTGACTTTC
-	14	TRBV6-1	TRBD2	TRBJ2-1	CASIQRGAYNEQFF	TGTGCCAGCATCCAGCGGGGGGCCTACAATGAGCAGTTCTTC
-	14	TRBV5-3	TRBD1	TRBJ1-1	CARSWDRQNTEAFF	TGTGCCAGAAGCTGGGACAGACAAAACACTGAAGCTTTCTTT
-	12	TRBV29-1	TRBD1	TRBJ2-5	CSVRQGAAEQYF	TGCAGCGTTCGACAGGGGGCGGCAGAGCAGTACTTC
-	14	TRBV5-1	-	TRBJ1-4	CASSSTATNEKLFF	TGCGCCAGCAGCTCGACAGCAACTAATGAAAAACTGTTTTTT
-	17	TRBV7-3	TRBD2	TRBJ2-3	CASSHTGTSGGPDTQYF	TGTGCCAGCAGCCATACAGGGACTAGCGGGGGGCCAGATACGCAGTATTTT
-	16	TRBV19	TRBD2	TRBJ2-5	CASKGLAGGIKETQYF	TGTGCCAGCAAGGGACTAGCGGGGGGCATCAAAGAGACCCAGTACTTC
-	16	TRBV4-1	-	TRBJ1-2	CASSQDDLAGGYGYTF	TGCGCCAGCAGCCAAGATGACTTGGCCGGGGGCTATGGCTACACCTTC
-	13	TRBV6-1	-	TRBJ1-2	CASSEGQLDGYTF	TGTGCCAGCAGTGAAGGACAGCTTGATGGCTACACCTTC